This T cell receptor beta chain was recorded in a study of blood T cell repertoires in COVID-19. Produced via immunoSEQ multiplex PCR; TCRdb's table is partial and in-frame only. The table lists some 220,000 clones, approximately 80% of them singletons. The CDR3 covers 13 residues. V lost 1 base to trimming and J lost 4 bases; unmatched junction nucleotides: 2. Germline CDR1 reads GTSNPN; CDR2 reads SVGIG (reference sequence). Sequencing used peripheral blood. The receptor comes from a woman aged 55-70 years who had recovered from COVID-19. The rearrangement uses TRBV30 and TRBJ2-3, with 7 bases matching TRBD2. The CDR3 loop is CAWSAAGADTQYF. CDR3 bases: TGTGCCTGGAGTGCGGCGGGAGCAGATACGCAGTATTTT. Variable domain in full (rest from reference TRBV30 and TRBJ2-3): SQTIHQWPATLVQPVGSPLSLECTVEGTSNPNLYWYRQAAGRGLQLLFYSVGIGQISSEVPQNLSASRPQDRQFILSSKKLLLSDSGFYLCAWSAAGADTQYFGPGTRLTVL.